This is a list of T cell receptor beta chains from one sample in a study of blood T cells in healthy people across ages. TCRdb reanalysed the 5' RACE reads using MiXCR and keeps one entry per CDR3 protein. The sample carries 850,000 to 1,100,000 distinct CDR3 sequences, approximately 38% recorded once. Sequencing input: blood. The receptors were sampled from a man aged 18 to 35 in good health. Both conserved end residues are part of each CDR3. A D gene is named only where the DNA matches it firmly. Clone sizes are given selectively: once, few, many, or a class where the clone is expanded.

clone_size: few
v_call: TRBV2
d_call: NA
j_call: TRBJ2-1
cdr3_aa: CASSALTTGNEQFF
cdr3_nt: TGTGCCAGCAGTGCCCTTACCACGGGCAATGAGCAGTTCTTC

clone_size: NA
v_call: TRBV4-2
d_call: TRBD1
j_call: TRBJ2-5
cdr3_aa: CASSQEWDSGNEQYF
cdr3_nt: TGTGCCAGCAGCCAAGAGTGGGACAGTGGCAATGAGCAGTACTTC

clone_size: NA
v_call: TRBV12-3/TRBV12-4
d_call: NA
j_call: TRBJ1-1
cdr3_aa: CAGIRGPEAFF
cdr3_nt: TGTGCCGGGATCAGGGGACCTGAAGCTTTCTTT

clone_size: few
v_call: TRBV6-6
d_call: TRBD1
j_call: TRBJ1-2
cdr3_aa: CASTPGQGADGYTF
cdr3_nt: TGTGCCAGCACCCCCGGACAGGGGGCAGATGGCTACACCTTC

clone_size: NA
v_call: TRBV29-1
d_call: TRBD1
j_call: TRBJ2-7
cdr3_aa: CSAGTGIDEQYF
cdr3_nt: TGCAGCGCTGGGACAGGGATCGACGAGCAGTACTTC

clone_size: NA
v_call: TRBV5-5
d_call: NA
j_call: TRBJ2-3
cdr3_aa: CASRPTATDTQYF
cdr3_nt: TGTGCCAGCCGGCCGACAGCCACAGATACGCAGTATTTT

clone_size: NA
v_call: TRBV10-3
d_call: TRBD2
j_call: TRBJ2-2
cdr3_aa: CAIRRLAGESPNTGELFF
cdr3_nt: TGTGCCATCAGAAGACTAGCGGGGGAATCCCCGAACACCGGGGAGCTGTTTTTT

clone_size: many
v_call: TRBV7-2
d_call: NA
j_call: TRBJ2-3
cdr3_aa: CASSPGTYTDTQYF
cdr3_nt: TGTGCCAGCAGCCCTGGGACTTACACAGATACGCAGTATTTT

clone_size: NA
v_call: TRBV20-1
d_call: TRBD1
j_call: TRBJ2-3
cdr3_aa: CSARHGQGGRTETQYF
cdr3_nt: TGCAGTGCTCGGCATGGACAGGGGGGAAGGACAGAGACGCAGTATTTT

clone_size: few
v_call: TRBV29-1
d_call: NA
j_call: TRBJ2-3
cdr3_aa: CSVEGYRQKNTDTQYF
cdr3_nt: TGCAGCGTTGAAGGTTACAGACAGAAGAACACAGATACGCAGTATTTT

clone_size: NA
v_call: TRBV7-8
d_call: TRBD2
j_call: TRBJ2-7
cdr3_aa: CASSLGGTSGTLEQYF
cdr3_nt: TGTGCCAGCAGCTTAGGGGGGACTAGCGGGACTTTGGAGCAGTACTTC

clone_size: few
v_call: TRBV12-3/TRBV12-4
d_call: NA
j_call: TRBJ1-2
cdr3_aa: CASSGGRQYGYTF
cdr3_nt: TGTGCCAGCAGTGGGGGGCGGCAATATGGCTACACCTTC

clone_size: few
v_call: TRBV6-2/TRBV6-3
d_call: TRBD1
j_call: TRBJ2-2
cdr3_aa: CASNRRDRRNTGELFF
cdr3_nt: TGTGCCAGCAACCGAAGGGACAGAAGGAACACCGGGGAGCTGTTTTTT

clone_size: few
v_call: TRBV2
d_call: TRBD2
j_call: TRBJ2-5
cdr3_aa: CASSETGGRETQYF
cdr3_nt: TGTGCCAGCAGTGAAACGGGGGGGCGGGAGACCCAGTACTTC

clone_size: NA
v_call: TRBV9
d_call: NA
j_call: TRBJ2-3
cdr3_aa: CASSVGGTTDTQYF
cdr3_nt: TGTGCCAGCAGCGTAGGGGGAACCACAGATACGCAGTATTTT

clone_size: NA
v_call: TRBV10-3
d_call: TRBD1
j_call: TRBJ1-5
cdr3_aa: CAISESAGGYGMGNQPQHF
cdr3_nt: TGTGCCATCAGTGAGTCCGCAGGGGGCTATGGGATGGGCAATCAGCCCCAGCATTTT